A selection of T cell receptor beta chains follows, all from one sample in a study of cytomegalovirus exposure and HLA in healthy donors. Profiling relied on immunoSEQ multiplex PCR, and the TCRdb table lists in-frame clones only, not all of them. Its listing shows under 70,000 clones. The sample taken for sequencing was PBMCs. The receptors were sampled from a man aged 50 or older in good health and CMV-seropositive. Each CDR3 is given with its conserved first and last residue. D genes are given only for firm matches.

. | TRBJ1-5 | TRBV30 | CAWSVSQPQHF
TRBD2 | TRBJ2-2 | TRBV29-1 | CSAARGRLAGGDTGELFF
. | TRBJ1-5 | TRBV30 | CAWRGQLNQPQHF
. | TRBJ1-5 | TRBV30 | CAWSVRGLGQPQHF
TRBD2 | TRBJ2-7 | TRBV11-2 | CASSLASGGEKQYF
. | TRBJ2-5 | TRBV5-1 | CASTLLAGKETQYF
. | TRBJ2-7 | TRBV14 | CASSQDRDKYEQYF
. | TRBJ1-2 | TRBV28 | CASMSVYYGYTF
. | TRBJ1-5 | TRBV9 | CASSTRQVSNQPQHF
TRBD2 | TRBJ2-2 | TRBV2 | CASSVLAGANTGELFF
. | TRBJ2-1 | TRBV29-1 | CSVESTGLRGESYNEQFF
. | TRBJ2-2 | TRBV4-1 | CASSQVPGIGSTGELFF
. | TRBJ2-7 | TRBV6-5 | CASSYSGGSYEQYF
TRBD1 | TRBJ1-2 | TRBV7-3 | CASSSQGAFGYTF
. | TRBJ1-6 | TRBV6-5 | CASSYSRDSPLHF
. | TRBJ2-7 | TRBV6-5 | CASSYSNRAPYEQYF
. | TRBJ2-6 | TRBV6-5 | CASSYGGLSGANVLTF
. | TRBJ2-2 | TRBV4-2 | CASSHQGPGELFF
. | TRBJ1-5 | TRBV4-3 | CASSQDWADNQPQHF
. | TRBJ2-3 | TRBV6-6 | CANFEDTQYF
TRBD2 | TRBJ2-1 | TRBV18 | CASSPAGGGYNEQFF
TRBD1 | TRBJ2-1 | TRBV6-5 | CASRAGTAQNNEQFF
. | TRBJ2-2 | TRBV18 | CASSPDRIGGGNTGELFF
TRBD1 | TRBJ2-1 | TRBV4-3 | CASSAGTGTYNEQFF
TRBD2 | TRBJ2-1 | TRBV7-9 | CASSLRRTSGHHNEQFF
TRBD1 | TRBJ2-7 | TRBV9 | CASSVEGTGGTYEQYF
TRBD2 | TRBJ2-2 | TRBV28 | CASSPPPTSGIGNTGELFF
TRBD2 | TRBJ2-3 | TRBV30 | CAGSGGLLSTDTQYF
. | TRBJ2-7 | TRBV11-2 | CASSPRQAPDTVQYF
. | TRBJ2-5 | TRBV4-2 | CASSQRVRENQYF
. | TRBJ1-2 | TRBV5-5 | CASSSGTYFNYGYTF
TRBD1 | TRBJ1-1 | TRBV6-6 | CASSPLQGLTEAFF
TRBD2 | TRBJ2-2 | TRBV5-1 | CATKPSGNTGELFF
. | TRBJ2-7 | TRBV14 | CASSQEGAPREQYF
. | TRBJ2-2 | TRBV18 | CASSLDRTNTGELFF
TRBD1 | TRBJ2-5 | TRBV28 | CASSPRLGQGEETQYF
TRBD1 | TRBJ1-5 | TRBV5-1 | CASSYRGPYQPQHF
TRBD1 | TRBJ2-7 | TRBV4-1 | CASSQGGTGGNEQYF
. | TRBJ1-5 | TRBV9 | CASSVGGPNQPQHF
. | TRBJ1-1 | TRBV28 | CASSPGVNTEAFF
. | TRBJ1-5 | TRBV6-1 | CASSGGLDNQPQHF
TRBD1 | TRBJ2-1 | TRBV6-5 | CASSYSLTGHYNEQFF
TRBD2 | TRBJ2-7 | TRBV5-1 | CASSSGLAGAEQYF
. | TRBJ2-7 | TRBV6-5 | CASRSGGYAYEQYF
. | TRBJ2-7 | TRBV11-2 | CASSSGLIRFQGNEQYF
TRBD2 | TRBJ2-5 | TRBV5-1 | CASSLAGRFETQYF
. | TRBJ1-5 | TRBV5-5 | CASSLDGGSNQPQHF
TRBD1 | TRBJ2-6 | TRBV7-2 | CASSSPGQGPSGANVLTF
TRBD2 | TRBJ2-5 | TRBV29-1 | CSVDGLAGRKTQYF
. | TRBJ2-1 | TRBV4-2 | CASSQDRAGGNEQFF
TRBD2 | TRBJ2-7 | TRBV6-6 | CASSRLATEQYF
. | TRBJ2-7 | TRBV30 | CAWSGDTYEQYF
TRBD2 | TRBJ2-5 | TRBV25-1 | CASSGILAVKETQYF
. | TRBJ2-1 | TRBV4-3 | CASSPFLGGHNEQFF
TRBD1 | TRBJ1-1 | TRBV28 | CASSLTGEVAGEAFF
. | TRBJ2-1 | TRBV11-3 | CASSHRLFNEQFF
. | TRBJ2-2 | TRBV7-2 | CASSLDVGGGRELFF
TRBD1 | TRBJ2-5 | TRBV6-1 | CASSTTGGRETQYF
. | TRBJ1-4 | TRBV4-1 | CASSQVGRERANEKLFF